Listed below are T cell receptor beta chains from one sample, sequenced in a study of blood T cell repertoires in COVID-19. The data were produced by immunoSEQ multiplex PCR, yet TCRdb's version contains in-frame clones alone and is incomplete. The sample records about 150,000 clones, 80% being singletons. Sequencing was carried out using peripheral blood. These receptors all come from a man between 60 and 70 years old with active or convalescent COVID-19. The CDR3 runs from the conserved cysteine through the conserved F or W. D genes are given only for firm matches. Size is omitted from some rows. Given values are once, few, many or a class for expanded clones.

>TRBV2|.|.|TRBJ1-1
TGTGCCAGCAGTGAACGGGGGACCATGAACACTGAAGCTTTCTTT
CASSERGTMNTEAFF
>TRBV5-5|.|.|TRBJ1-2
TGTGCCAGCAGCTTGGGACCCCCGGGGGGCGGCTATGGCTACACCTTC
CASSLGPPGGGYGYTF
>TRBV7-9|.|.|TRBJ2-3
TGTGCCAGCAGAAGATCAGGGGGCACAGATACGCAGTATTTT
CASRRSGGTDTQYF
>TRBV7-2|.|.|TRBJ2-2
TGTGCCAGCAGCCCCTCGGGTGCGAACACCGGGGAGCTGTTTTTT
CASSPSGANTGELFF
>TRBV28|.|TRBD1|TRBJ2-5
TGTGCCACCAAAACAGGGGGCGAGGCCGAGACCCAGTACTTC
CATKTGGEAETQYF
>TRBV5-5|few|.|TRBJ2-1
TGTGCCAGCAGCCCTATTACTAGGGTCCATGAGCAGTTCTTC
CASSPITRVHEQFF
>TRBV5-4|few|TRBD1|TRBJ2-3
TGTGCCAGCAGCCCCGGGACAGGGAGCACAGATACGCAGTATTTT
CASSPGTGSTDTQYF
>TRBV18|.|TRBD2|TRBJ2-3
TGTGCCAGCTCAGTCTCCCTAGCGGGAGGACCCAGAGATAGAACGCAGTATTTT
CASSVSLAGGPRDRTQYF
>TRBV28|.|TRBD1|TRBJ2-7
TGTGCCAGCAGTTTGCTCGGGACAGGGCGAGAGCAGTACTTC
CASSLLGTGREQYF
>TRBV28|.|.|TRBJ2-2
TGTGCCAGTGGCAGGGTAACCGGGGAGCTGTTTTTT
CASGRVTGELFF
>TRBV28|.|TRBD1|TRBJ1-4
TGTGCCAGCAGTTTTAGTGCAGGTAGGGGGCCCGGAGGAAATCTGTTTTTT
CASSFSAGRGPGGNLFF
>TRBV29-1|.|TRBD2|TRBJ2-7
TGCAGCGTTGCGGGGACTAGCGGTACCTACGAGCAGTACTTC
CSVAGTSGTYEQYF
>TRBV6-1|few|TRBD2|TRBJ2-3
TGTGCCAGCAGTGAAACTAGCGGGATCACAGATACGCAGTATTTT
CASSETSGITDTQYF
>TRBV7-3|.|.|TRBJ2-3
TGTGCCAGCAGCCCTTCGAGGAGCACAGATACGCAGTATTTT
CASSPSRSTDTQYF
>TRBV7-3|.|TRBD2|TRBJ2-7
TGTGCCAGCAGCTTAACGGGAGCTAGCGGGTCCTACGAGCAGTACTTC
CASSLTGASGSYEQYF
>TRBV28|.|TRBD1|TRBJ1-5
TGTGCCAGCAGTTCCCGACAGGGGGGGCTCGGGCAGCCCCAGCATTTT
CASSSRQGGLGQPQHF
>TRBV5-4|few|.|TRBJ1-2
TGTGCCAGCAGCCCCCAGAAACAGGGACGAGGCTACACCTTC
CASSPQKQGRGYTF